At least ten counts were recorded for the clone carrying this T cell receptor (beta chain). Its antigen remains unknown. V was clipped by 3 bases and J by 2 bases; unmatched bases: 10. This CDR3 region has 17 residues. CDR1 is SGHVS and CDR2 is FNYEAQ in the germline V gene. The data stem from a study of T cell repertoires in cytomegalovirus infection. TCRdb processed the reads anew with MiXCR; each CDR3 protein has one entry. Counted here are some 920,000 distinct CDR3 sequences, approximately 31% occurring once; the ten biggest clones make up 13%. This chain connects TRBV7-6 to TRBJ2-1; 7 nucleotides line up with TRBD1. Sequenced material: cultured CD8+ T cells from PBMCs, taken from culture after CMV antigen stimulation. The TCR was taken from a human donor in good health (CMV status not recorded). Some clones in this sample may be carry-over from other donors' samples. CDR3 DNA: TGTGCCAGCAGCTTTGAACAGGGGCGTCTCCCCTACAATGAGCAGTTCTTC. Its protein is CASSFEQGRLPYNEQFF.